The 3 T cell receptor beta chains in this list originate from one sample, sequenced in a study of blood T cell repertoires in COVID-19. Assay: immunoSEQ multiplex PCR; the TCRdb copy retains only in-frame clones and omits some. The table records around 220,000 clones, roughly nine tenths of them present only once. The sample comprised peripheral blood. Receptors were obtained from a woman in her forties or fifties with acute or convalescent COVID-19.

This chain links TRBV7-3 with TRBJ1-6; a possible D gene is TRBD1 (5 bases). CDR3 length: 14 residues. V was trimmed by 5 bases and J by 6 bases, leaving 11 bases between them. Germline-derived CDR1 and CDR2 are SGHTA and FQGTGA. The CDR3 coding sequence is TGTGCCAGCAGCCCGGGGGGGGTTAATTCACCCCTCCACTTT. This sequence encodes CASSPGGVNSPLHF.

V gene TRBV19 combines with J gene TRBJ2-3; maybe TRBD1 (5 bases). There are 16 residues in the CDR3. The V and J ends lost 5 bases and 4 bases respectively, with 19 bases between them. The germline CDR1 and CDR2 sequences are LNHDA and SQIVND (reference sequence). CDR3 bases: TGTGCCAGTAGTGCCCGACAGACCTCCGTTCCAGATACGCAGTATTTT. This translates into CASSARQTSVPDTQYF.

The V call is TRBV30, the J call TRBJ2-7; a weak D match, TRBD1 (7 bases). CDR1 is GTSNPN, CDR2 SVGIG, per germline (reference sequence). V was trimmed by 2 bases and J by 6 bases, leaving 17 bases between them. This CDR3 contains 14 residues. CDR3 nucleotide sequence: TGTGCCTGGAGTTTTCAGGGGGGAAAGGGCGAGCAGTACTTC. Amino acid sequence: CAWSFQGGKGEQYF.